This T cell receptor beta chain came from a study of T cell repertoires in cytomegalovirus infection. CDR1 is LGHNA and CDR2 is YNFKEQ in the germline V gene. V lost 2 bases and J lost 5; bases outside the gene matches: 12. The CDR3 contains 18 residues. TCRdb re-called the reads through MiXCR, storing one row per CDR3 protein. The data contain around 740,000 distinct CDR3 sequences, 35% to 45% of them singletons. Source material: PBMCs. This chain links TRBV4-2 with TRBJ2-5; 12 positions agree with TRBD1. This receptor was taken from a human donor in good health (CMV status not recorded). Some clones in this sample may be carry-over from other donors' samples. The CDR3 DNA reads TGTGCCAGCAGCCAAAACCCGGGACAGGGGGCGTTGTCGGAGACCCAGTACTTC. Translating gives CASSQNPGQGALSETQYF.